These T cell receptor beta chains were read from a single sample in a study of regulatory T cells in long-lasting Graves disease. TCRdb reanalysed the multiplex PCR reads using MiXCR and keeps one entry per CDR3 protein. The table has some 400,000 distinct CDR3 sequences, under 15% seen once. A further study also used this sample, focusing on T cells in Graves' hyperthyroidism and ophthalmopathy.

The sequenced sample was peripheral blood mononuclear cells (PBMCs), obtained at new diagnosis, from a patient treated with antithyroid drugs. These receptors all come from a woman aged 25 to 39 with Graves disease. Each CDR3 is given with its conserved first and last residue. The order of the fields is CDR3 protein, V gene, clone size, J gene. Some rows have no size entry. The others give once, few or many, or a class for an expanded clone.

CDR3aa: CASTSRLADISDTQYF; v_gene: TRBV2; abundance: many; j_gene: TRBJ2-3
CDR3aa: CASSLHPRGAGNSPLHF; v_gene: TRBV4-3; abundance: .; j_gene: TRBJ1-6
CDR3aa: CASRLGTDTEAFF; v_gene: TRBV5-1; abundance: many; j_gene: TRBJ1-1
CDR3aa: CASWRDYYNEQFF; v_gene: TRBV28; abundance: many; j_gene: TRBJ2-1
CDR3aa: CSADTGLAGGSSYEQYF; v_gene: TRBV20-1; abundance: many; j_gene: TRBJ2-7
CDR3aa: CSASGLAGTDTQYF; v_gene: TRBV20-1; abundance: few; j_gene: TRBJ2-3
CDR3aa: CASNLYVDSSYGYTF; v_gene: TRBV7-2; abundance: few; j_gene: TRBJ1-2
CDR3aa: CASSLSLSGPAVYNEQFF; v_gene: TRBV11-2; abundance: many; j_gene: TRBJ2-1
CDR3aa: CSADGYTF; v_gene: TRBV29-1; abundance: few; j_gene: TRBJ1-2
CDR3aa: CASSRGTGQGDSNQPQHF; v_gene: TRBV18; abundance: few; j_gene: TRBJ1-5
CDR3aa: CSAGGAGPAYEQYF; v_gene: TRBV29-1; abundance: .; j_gene: TRBJ2-7
CDR3aa: CASSAGKGLSEKLFF; v_gene: TRBV9; abundance: .; j_gene: TRBJ1-4
CDR3aa: CASSVEGAGATEAFF; v_gene: TRBV9; abundance: many; j_gene: TRBJ1-1
CDR3aa: CASSGDPYGNEQFF; v_gene: TRBV6-8; abundance: few; j_gene: TRBJ2-1
CDR3aa: CASRTGYSGNTIYF; v_gene: TRBV12-3/TRBV12-4; abundance: .; j_gene: TRBJ1-3
CDR3aa: CASSSGTRNTGELFF; v_gene: TRBV13; abundance: many; j_gene: TRBJ2-2
CDR3aa: CASSVQGETQYF; v_gene: TRBV19; abundance: few; j_gene: TRBJ2-5
CDR3aa: CASSLFPDVAWNEQFF; v_gene: TRBV7-3; abundance: .; j_gene: TRBJ2-1
CDR3aa: CSVRDRLRATDTQYF; v_gene: TRBV20-1; abundance: many; j_gene: TRBJ2-3
CDR3aa: CASRDTSGPPDTQYF; v_gene: TRBV2; abundance: .; j_gene: TRBJ2-3
CDR3aa: CASSLTPRNQPQHF; v_gene: TRBV27; abundance: .; j_gene: TRBJ1-5
CDR3aa: CAWKPSGRRADTQYF; v_gene: TRBV30; abundance: many; j_gene: TRBJ2-3
CDR3aa: CASSYGGGYTDTQCF; v_gene: TRBV6-9; abundance: once; j_gene: TRBJ2-3
CDR3aa: CASSLYPRASRGEQYF; v_gene: TRBV28; abundance: many; j_gene: TRBJ2-7
CDR3aa: CSGGFGNNEQFF; v_gene: TRBV20-1; abundance: many; j_gene: TRBJ2-1
CDR3aa: CASPPHRPLTLYEQYF; v_gene: TRBV28; abundance: many; j_gene: TRBJ2-7
CDR3aa: CATSDPQSPGGRWHGYTF; v_gene: TRBV24-1; abundance: many; j_gene: TRBJ1-2
CDR3aa: CASSHRGNYEQYF; v_gene: TRBV14; abundance: many; j_gene: TRBJ2-7
CDR3aa: CASSTRRDHNEQFF; v_gene: TRBV11-3; abundance: many; j_gene: TRBJ2-1
CDR3aa: CASNGRSTGANVLTF; v_gene: TRBV19; abundance: few; j_gene: TRBJ2-6
CDR3aa: CASSPDLGDKGGYTF; v_gene: TRBV7-9; abundance: many; j_gene: TRBJ1-2
CDR3aa: CAWSRQGYGYTF; v_gene: TRBV30; abundance: many; j_gene: TRBJ1-2